Sequencing of this T cell receptor (beta chain) was carried out in a study of control samples from healthy donors and cancer patients. Profiled with immunoSEQ multiplex PCR; TCRdb holds only in-frame clones, not every one. The sample holds some 9,500 clones, around 90% seen once. Trimming shortened V by 3 bases and J by 6 bases, and 15 bases separated the two germline ends. The CDR3 is 15 residues long. Germline V lookup: CDR1 MDHEN, CDR2 SYDVKM. The chain combines TRBV28 with TRBJ2-4; no reliable D call. The sequenced sample consisted of PBMCs. This TCR was recovered from a man in his sixties with colorectal cancer. The CDR3 sequence is CASSFGTRWANIQYF. The CDR3 nucleotides are TGTGCCAGCAGTTTCGGCACCCGGTGGGCAAACATTCAGTACTTC.